The TCR beta chain under discussion was sequenced for a study of CXCR3-negative and CXCR3-positive naive CD8 T cells. Study as a whole: The TRB read total, some 150 million, broke down to about 1.5 +/- 0.3 million reads per library.

All TRB cDNA libraries came from 5' RACE performed with UMI labels. TCRdb reanalyzed the 5' RACE reads, giving one entry per CDR3 protein sequence and no DNA. The ten most abundant clones cover about 1.4% of a sample with around 50,000 distinct CDR3 sequences. The CDR3 sequence is 14 residues long. CDR1 DFQATT and CDR2 SNEGSKA come from the germline V gene (reference sequence). The clonotype was recovered from a human donor in good health. Some clones in this sample may be carry-over from other donors' samples. V usage is TRBV20-1 and J usage is TRBJ2-2. The material sequenced was naive CXCR3- CD8+ T cells from blood. Sample subset: CD45RO-CCR7+CD27+CD95- naive CD8+ T cells lacking CXCR3 (TNR3-). CDR3 sequence reads: CSAPKEGNAGELFF.